This TCR beta chain stems from a study of control samples from healthy donors and cancer patients. The CDR3 runs to 15 residues. Germline CDR1 reads SGHNT; CDR2 reads YENEEA. V dropped 1 base and J dropped 9 bases, with 16 bases sitting between them. TCRdb's copy holds only in-frame clones and misses some; the assay was immunoSEQ multiplex PCR. The data contain some 140,000 clones, roughly 90% of them seen just once; the ten biggest clones take up roughly 12%. This chain joins TRBV11-3 and TRBJ2-1; the D gene is possibly TRBD1 (5 bases). The sequence was obtained from a man aged 30 to 39 in good health. Sequencing was carried out using blood. The CDR3 DNA is TGTGCCAGCAGCTTAGTTAGTTCTGGGGCGAGTGAGCAGTTCTTC. Amino acids: CASSLVSSGASEQFF.